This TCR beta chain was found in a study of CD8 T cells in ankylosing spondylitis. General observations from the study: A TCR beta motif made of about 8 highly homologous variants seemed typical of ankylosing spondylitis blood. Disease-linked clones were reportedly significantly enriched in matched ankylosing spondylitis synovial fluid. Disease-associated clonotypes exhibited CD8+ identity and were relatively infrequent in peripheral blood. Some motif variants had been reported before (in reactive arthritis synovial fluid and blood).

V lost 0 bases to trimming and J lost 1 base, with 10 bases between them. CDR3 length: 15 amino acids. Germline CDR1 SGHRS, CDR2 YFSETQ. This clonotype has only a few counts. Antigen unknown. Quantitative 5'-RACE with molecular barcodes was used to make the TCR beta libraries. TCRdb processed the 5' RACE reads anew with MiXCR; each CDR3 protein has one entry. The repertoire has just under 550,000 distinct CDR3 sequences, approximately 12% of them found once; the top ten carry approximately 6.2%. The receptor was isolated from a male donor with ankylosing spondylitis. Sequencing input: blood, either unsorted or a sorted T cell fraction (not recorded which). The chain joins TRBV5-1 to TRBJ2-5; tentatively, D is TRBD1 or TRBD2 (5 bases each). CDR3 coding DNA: TGCGCCAGCAGCTTGGGGGGGATCCGCCAAGAGACCCAGTACTTC. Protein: CASSLGGIRQETQYF.